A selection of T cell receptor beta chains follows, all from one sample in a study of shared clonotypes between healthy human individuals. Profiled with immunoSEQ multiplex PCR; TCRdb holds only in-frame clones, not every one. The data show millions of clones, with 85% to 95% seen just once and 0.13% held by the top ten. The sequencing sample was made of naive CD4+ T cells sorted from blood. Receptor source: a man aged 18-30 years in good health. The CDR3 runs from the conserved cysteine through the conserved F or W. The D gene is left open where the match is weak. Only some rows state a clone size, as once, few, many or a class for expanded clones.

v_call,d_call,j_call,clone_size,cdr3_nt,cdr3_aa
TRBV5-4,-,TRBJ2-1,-,TGTGCCAGCAGCTCCCAGGCTCTCAATGAGCAGTTCTTC,CASSSQALNEQFF
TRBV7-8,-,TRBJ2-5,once,TGTGCCAGCAGCTTAGGGGCCGCGGAGGGAGGCAGAGGGACCCAGTACTTC,CASSLGAAEGGRGTQYF
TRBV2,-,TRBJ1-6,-,TGTGCCAGCAGGGAGAATACCGACAGAAGTTCACCCCTCCACTTT,CASRENTDRSSPLHF
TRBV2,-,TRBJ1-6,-,TGTGCCAGCAGTGGAGGTAACAGGGTCGGCTCACCCCTCCACTTT,CASSGGNRVGSPLHF
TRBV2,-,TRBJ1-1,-,TGTGCCAGCAGCAGGGGAATGAACACTGAAGCTTTCTTT,CASSRGMNTEAFF
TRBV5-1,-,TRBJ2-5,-,TGCGCCAGCAGCTTTTCAGCGGACCAAGAGACCCAGTACTTC,CASSFSADQETQYF
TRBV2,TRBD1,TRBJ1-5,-,TGTGCCAGCAGTGACGGACAGGGGGGATTTGACAATCAGCCCCAGCATTTT,CASSDGQGGFDNQPQHF
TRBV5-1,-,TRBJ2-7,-,TGCGCCAGCAGCTTGTCCCTCGGATCCTACGAGCAGTACTTC,CASSLSLGSYEQYF
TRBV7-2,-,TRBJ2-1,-,TGTGCCAGCAGCTTAGCGCGTTCCTACAATGAGCAGTTCTTC,CASSLARSYNEQFF
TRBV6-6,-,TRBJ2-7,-,TGTGCCAGCGGGGAGTACGAGCAGTACTTC,CASGEYEQYF